There are a few counts of the clone carrying this T cell receptor beta chain. Trimming pared 5 bases from V and 2 bases from J, leaving 7 bases between. The CDR3 sequence is 13 residues long. Germline V gene sequence: CDR1 SGHTA, CDR2 FQGNSA. This sample is part of a study of blood T cell repertoires in COVID-19. Which cohort a participant joined came from the clinical history participants gave. Profiled with immunoSEQ multiplex PCR; TCRdb holds only in-frame clones, not every one. This table holds 450,000 to 600,000 clones, 75% to 90% found once. Sequencing input: PBMCs or T cells enriched from blood (not recorded which). This TCR was recovered from a woman aged 18-29 years who had recovered from COVID-19. This sequence joins TRBV7-2 and TRBJ1-5; D unresolved. The CDR3 bases are TGTGCCAGCAGCACGGGTGGCAATCAGCCCCAGCATTTT. It yields the protein CASSTGGNQPQHF.